This TCR beta chain was sequenced during a study of blood T cells in healthy people across ages (dated by TCRdb to the mid-2010s). Study-level background: Template switching captured roughly one uniquely barcoded TCR beta cDNA molecule per two T cells in model experiments. Using the same blood draw, the study looked at two additional independent replicas of 1 million unique cDNA reads for two donors, one aged 18 to 30 and the other aged 80 or older. The donors were split into four age groups: young (average 16 years), middle-aged (about 40), aged (around 67) and long-lived (roughly 77). Donors of different ages were randomly distributed across sequencing lanes to avoid experimental bias. Age-related changes in TCR beta repertoire diversity were measured in the study by deep sequencing normalized with unique cDNA molecular identifiers. Study-wide conclusions, independent of this receptor: Because profiling used bulk unsorted PBMCs, naive and antigen-experienced compartments could not be compared conclusively. The CMV infection status of donors was not known, potentially confounding age-related changes in expanded clonotypes. Estimates of total diversity based on one million sequenced T cells were regarded as lower bounds and as underestimates. As age increased, observed TCR beta diversity per million T cells dropped in a roughly linear way, and a significant reduction was already evident by age 40. A strong correlation was found between observed TCR beta diversity and the percentage of naive T cells measured by flow cytometry. Compared with the aged group, the long-lived group had more naive CD4+ T cells, fewer expanded clones and increased TCR diversity, a pattern suggesting age selection.

This clonotype was counted only a few times. Its cognate antigen has yet to be identified. Base qualities are not recorded, but no much larger clone differs from it by a single base. The approximately 39 donors, aged about 6 to 95 years, were systemically healthy Caucasian individuals from Russia. Around 10 milliliters of peripheral blood were collected from each donor into EDTA-treated Vacutainer tubes. Ficoll-Paque density-gradient centrifugation was used to isolate PBMCs, with at least 7 million per sample. Total RNA, at least 5 micrograms per sample, was extracted from PBMCs with Trizol reagent. The percentages of naive CD45RAhigh/CD27high T cells were determined by flow cytometry on a PBMC aliquot from every donor. To prepare the library, 5' RACE was applied. This sample was sequenced with an Illumina HiSeq 2500. A second PCR of about 6 to 12 cycles was performed with a sample-barcoded 5' primer and a J-beta primer mix. A unique molecular identifier was introduced onto each TCR beta cDNA molecule by a template-switch 5' adaptor carrying 12 random nucleotides. Each sample yielded at least 2.5 million CDR3-containing paired-end reads. First-strand cDNA synthesis was performed from all RNA using the Mint cDNA synthesis kit, with priming by a TRBC-specific oligonucleotide. After uracil-DNA glycosylase treatment, a first 18-cycle PCR used universal primers M1SS and BC2_uni_R on all cDNA. The study's own analysis went as follows. Normalization of each sample was performed by random selection of 1 million high-quality reads, each carrying a distinct molecular identifier. Reads sharing molecular identifiers were discarded rather than binned into consensus sequences. CDR3 identification, clonotype clustering and error correction used MiTCR with a Q25 quality threshold and the strictest error-elimination algorithm. A nonparametric unseen species model using Euler transformation provided a lower-bound estimate of total TCR beta diversity. The public reads were reprocessed in TCRdb via fastp at Q25 and MiXCR, keeping in-frame beta chains. All rows with the same CDR3 protein become a single entry with the most common DNA and genes. V and J calls and clone size were set by TCRdb, not the authors. Counted in this sample were about 1.8 million distinct CDR3 sequences; about 49% of them appeared once. Clones ranked in the top ten supply less than 2.5% of the sample.

Sequences were obtained from blood. The TCR sequence derives from a middle-aged woman in good health.

Here the CDR3 is given as CASSLLPPQEETQYF. In nucleotides, the sequence is TGTGCCAGCAGCTTGCTTCCGCCCCAGGAAGAGACCCAGTACTTC. The chain was built from TRBV5-8 and TRBJ2-5; no confident D gene assignment can be made. The CDR3 runs 15 residues from the cysteine to the phenylalanine. Only CDR3 DNA remains: 45 bases, in frame from the first base. V drops 1 base and J drops 3 bases, leaving 13 bases in between. Taken from the germline V gene, the CDR1 and CDR2 loops are SGHTS and YDEGEE.